A single sample is the source of the 25 T cell receptor beta chains below, sequenced in a study of T cell responses to AZD1222 COVID-19 vaccine. Clones were read by immunoSEQ multiplex PCR, and TCRdb kept only the in-frame ones, dropping some. The sample carries some 89,000 clones, about 88% recorded once. Source: peripheral blood, taken on day 0 of AZD1222 vaccination. These receptors all come from an adult in good health.

The chain carries TRBV25-1 and TRBJ1-2; possible D gene TRBD1, 6 bases. Deletions cut 3 bases from V and 2 bases from J, with 10 bases between. The V gene's germline CDR1 is MGHDK and CDR2 SYGVNS. The CDR3 covers 14 residues. The CDR3 DNA reads TGTGCCAGCAGTGACGGGCAGGGGAACTATGGCTACACCTTC. Protein: CASSDGQGNYGYTF.

This chain joins TRBV4-1 and TRBJ2-1; TRBD2 aligns across 11 bases. With V trimmed by 0 bases and J by 12 bases, 13 bases remained unmatched. The CDR3 is 17 residues long. Germline V CDR1 and CDR2: MGHRA, YSYEKL. The CDR3: CASSQDFQLAGDLGQFF. The CDR3 DNA reads TGCGCCAGCAGCCAAGATTTTCAACTAGCGGGGGACCTGGGGCAGTTCTTC.

This clone was observed a few times. The chain is built from TRBV19 and TRBJ1-4; 7 bases match TRBD1. The CDR3 contains 15 residues. The junction had 13 bases not matched to a gene; V was cut back by 7 bases and J by 8 bases. Germline V gene data show CDR1 as LNHDA and CDR2 as SQIVND (reference sequence). CDR3 region: CASTSPDREGEKLFF. CDR3 DNA sequence: TGTGCCAGTACCTCCCCCGACAGGGAGGGCGAAAAACTGTTTTTT.

V is TRBV7-9 and J is TRBJ2-7; weak D call: TRBD2 (6 bases). This CDR3 contains 14 residues. Germline loops: CDR1 SEHNR, CDR2 FQNEAQ (reference sequence). V lost 1 base to trimming and J lost 0 bases, with 7 bases between them. CDR3 region: CASSLVGSSYEQYF. The CDR3 DNA reads TGTGCCAGCAGCTTAGTCGGGAGCTCCTACGAGCAGTACTTC.

CDR3 sequence (DNA): TGTGCCAGCAGCCAAGAAGGGACAGGGGTGGGAAAGACCCAGTACTTC. Its protein product is CASSQEGTGVGKTQYF. The chain employs TRBV4-2 and TRBJ2-5; 10 nucleotides agree with TRBD1. The germline gives CDR1 LGHNA, CDR2 YNFKEQ. With V trimmed by 0 bases and J by 6 bases, 7 bases remained unmatched. This CDR3 has 16 residues.

This clone was detected only a few times. This chain links TRBV28 with TRBJ2-1; the D gene could be TRBD1 or TRBD2 (5 bases each). Per germline, CDR1 MDHEN and CDR2 SYDVKM. The CDR3 loop spans 16 amino acids. V lost 2 bases and J 8 bases, leaving 19 bases between the germline ends. The CDR3 DNA reads TGTGCCAGCAGTTTAGAATTCTTTACGGGGCGGGATGAGCAGTTCTTC. Translating it yields CASSLEFFTGRDEQFF.

This clone was seen once. This chain joins TRBV5-1 and TRBJ2-7; D tentatively fits TRBD1 or TRBD2 (5 bases each). This CDR3 has 14 residues. V shed 4 bases and J shed 2 bases, with 13 bases lying between them. The germline gives CDR1 SGHRS, CDR2 YFSETQ. The CDR3, as DNA: TGCGCCAGCAGCACCACCGGGACCGCCTACGAGCAGTACTTC. Its translation is CASSTTGTAYEQYF.

V is TRBV10-2 and J is TRBJ1-4; 7 positions match TRBD1. V lost 3 bases to trimming and J lost 8 bases; unmatched junction nucleotides: 3. There are 13 residues in the CDR3. The germline V gene encodes CDR1 WSHSY and CDR2 SAAADI. The CDR3 sequence: CASSEGGKEKLFF. CDR3 bases: TGCGCCAGCAGTGAAGGGGGCAAGGAAAAACTGTTTTTT.

The chain combines TRBV12-5 with TRBJ2-7, with D tentatively TRBD1 (6 bases). V was shortened by 6 bases and J by 2 bases, with 14 bases between the two germline ends. Germline values: CDR1 LGHNT, CDR2 FRNRAP. The CDR3 length is 14 residues. The CDR3 bases are TGTGCTAGTGGACAAGGACAGTTAACCTACGAGCAGTACTTC. Translation: CASGQGQLTYEQYF.

The rearrangement links TRBV20-1 to TRBJ1-1; D gene unclear. Germline V gene sequence: CDR1 DFQATT, CDR2 SNEGSKA (reference sequence). The CDR3 sequence is 15 residues long. V gave up 3 bases and J gave up 4 bases, with 18 bases separating them. In DNA, the CDR3 is TGCAGTGCTAGTGGCGGGGTCTCGGGTGGCACTGAAGCTTTCTTT. Translated: CSASGGVSGGTEAFF.

This clone came up once. The chain joins TRBV2 to TRBJ1-1; D is possibly TRBD1 (5 bases). Trimming removed 3 bases at V and 8 bases at J, with 13 bases between. This CDR3 comprises 13 residues. Germline V gives CDR1 SNHLY, CDR2 FYNNEI. In DNA form, the CDR3 reads TGTGCCAGCAGTGATGCCGGACAACCCGAAGCTTTCTTT. Translated: CASSDAGQPEAFF.

The chain has TRBV28 and TRBJ2-2; a weak D match, TRBD1 (6 bases). V lost 6 bases and J lost 6, with 11 bases in between. Germline-derived CDR1 and CDR2 are MDHEN and SYDVKM. The CDR3 has 13 residues. CDR3 residues: CASRVDRPGELFF. In DNA, the CDR3 is TGTGCCAGCAGGGTCGACAGGCCCGGGGAGCTGTTTTTT. Drawing the rest from reference TRBV28 and TRBJ2-2, the complete variable domain is DVKVTQSSRYLVKRTGEKVFLECVQDMDHENMFWYRQDPGLGLRLIYFSYDVKMKEKGDIPEGYSVSREKKERFSLILESASTNQTSMYLCASRVDRPGELFFGEGSRLTVL.

V gene TRBV19 combines with J gene TRBJ1-1; D remains unclear. The V and J ends lost 1 base and 10 bases respectively, with 10 bases between them. Germline V gene sequence: CDR1 LNHDA, CDR2 SQIVND (reference sequence). The length of the CDR3 is 12 residues. The CDR3 is CASSIGTAGAFF. The CDR3 nucleotides read TGTGCCAGTAGTATAGGGACGGCGGGAGCTTTCTTT. Based on the CDR3 plus reference TRBV19 and TRBJ1-1, the full variable domain is DGGITQSPKYLFRKEGQNVTLSCEQNLNHDAMYWYRQDPGQGLRLIYYSQIVNDFQKGDIAEGYSVSREKKESFPLTVTSAQKNPTAFYLCASSIGTAGAFFGQGTRLTVV.

The rearrangement joins TRBV12-3 or TRBV12-4 to TRBJ2-3; D uncertain. Trimming removed 8 bases from V and 9 bases from J, with 12 bases in between. This CDR3 has 11 amino acids. The CDR3 DNA is TGTGCCAGCCGTCAAGATTTCACGCAGTATTTT. Protein product: CASRQDFTQYF.

This sequence joins TRBV11-2 and TRBJ1-1, with 10 bases aligning to TRBD1. Per germline, CDR1 SGHAT and CDR2 FQNNGV. The CDR3 runs to 13 residues. The V and J ends lost 5 bases and 10 bases, in that order; junction bases with no gene match: 7. The CDR3 sequence: CASSPGTGEPAFF. As DNA, the CDR3 is TGTGCCAGCAGCCCTGGGACAGGGGAGCCAGCTTTCTTT.

The V call is TRBV6-1, the J call TRBJ1-2, with D unclear. V was clipped by 2 bases and J by 4 bases, with 8 bases between them. The CDR3 extends over 13 amino acids. CDR1 and CDR2 from the germline V gene are MNHNS and SASEGT. CDR3 sequence: CASSEIGFYGYTF. The CDR3 DNA reads as TGTGCCAGCAGTGAAATAGGGTTCTATGGCTACACCTTC.

The chain links TRBV7-9 to TRBJ1-2, with 7 nucleotides matching TRBD1. V lost 4 bases and J lost 4; bases outside the gene matches: 9. The CDR3 loop spans 15 amino acids. Germline CDR1 and CDR2: SEHNR and FQNEAQ (reference sequence). The CDR3 bases are TGTGCCAGCAGCTCCACTCAGGGGGAGCCCTATGGCTACACCTTC. Translated: CASSSTQGEPYGYTF.

The chain employs TRBV28 and TRBJ1-5, with D possibly being TRBD1 (5 bases). The V end lost 1 base, the J end lost 2 bases, and 12 bases lay between the germline ends. From germline, CDR1 is MDHEN and CDR2 SYDVKM. The CDR3 consists of 16 residues. CDR3: CASSLSVGRGNQPQHF. CDR3 bases: TGTGCCAGCAGTTTATCGGTGGGACGGGGCAATCAGCCCCAGCATTTT.

The genes are TRBV7-9 and TRBJ2-1; the D gene could be TRBD1 or TRBD2 (6 bases each). CDR1 and CDR2 from the germline V gene are SEHNR and FQNEAQ (reference sequence). The germline V and J ends were trimmed by 8 bases and 7 bases, with 12 bases remaining between them. The CDR3 has 12 amino acids. The CDR3 DNA reads as TGTGCCAGCCGAACAGGGAGGAATGAGCAGTTCTTC. Translation gives CASRTGRNEQFF.

V is TRBV27 and J is TRBJ1-1; D is unresolved. Germline lookup yields CDR1 MNHEY and CDR2 SMNVEV (reference sequence). V was pared by 1 base and J by 0 bases, with 9 bases between. This CDR3 is 15 amino acids long. The CDR3, as DNA: TGTGCCAGCAGTTTATTCGCGAAAATGAACACTGAAGCTTTCTTT. This gives the protein CASSLFAKMNTEAFF.

The gene calls are TRBV27 and TRBJ1-4, with D maybe TRBD1 (6 bases). Per germline, CDR1 MNHEY and CDR2 SMNVEV (reference sequence). This CDR3 is built from 13 residues. Trimming took 5 bases from V and 8 from J, leaving 12 bases between them. The CDR3 is CASSPHRVEKLFF. The CDR3 bases are TGTGCCAGCAGTCCTCACAGGGTGGAAAAACTGTTTTTT.

The chain has TRBV6-5 and TRBJ1-2, with TRBD1 matching over 8 bases. The CDR3 is 15 residues long. The germline gives CDR1 MNHEY, CDR2 SVGAGI. V dropped 2 bases and J dropped 6; count of bases not matched to a gene: 8. The CDR3 reads CASSYLRTGRDGYTF. DNA of the CDR3: TGTGCCAGCAGTTACCTCCGGACAGGGAGGGATGGCTACACCTTC.

The gene calls are TRBV30 and TRBJ2-7; D is unresolved. Germline V gene sequence: CDR1 GTSNPN, CDR2 SVGIG (reference sequence). Trimming left V 2 bases short and J 3 bases short, with 11 bases between. CDR3 length: 13 residues. This CDR3 is CAWSRSTGYEQYF. CDR3 DNA: TGTGCCTGGAGTCGATCAACGGGCTACGAGCAGTACTTC.

The rearrangement joins TRBV11-2 to TRBJ1-2, with 8 bases that match TRBD1. V gave up 5 bases and J gave up 4 bases; unmatched junction bases: 6. CDR1 SGHAT and CDR2 FQNNGV come from the germline V gene. This CDR3 has 14 amino acids. CDR3 DNA: TGTGCCAGCAGCCCGGGACAGGCATTCTATGGCTACACCTTC. Translating gives CASSPGQAFYGYTF.

This rearrangement joins TRBV7-8 to TRBJ2-1; tentatively, D is TRBD2 (5 bases). The CDR3 covers 12 residues. Germline V CDR1 and CDR2: SGHVS, FQNEAQ. V was cut by 2 bases and J by 10 bases, with 9 bases left in between. CDR3 nucleotide sequence: TGTGCCAGCAGCTTACGGACGGGGGAGCAGTTCTTC. Its protein product is CASSLRTGEQFF.